Shown below are 18 T cell receptor beta chains from a single sample sequenced in a study of shared clonotypes between healthy human individuals. Sequencing was performed with immunoSEQ multiplex PCR; in TCRdb, only in-frame clones are kept and a portion is missing. Of roughly 1,100,000 clones listed, more than 60% are singletons. Source material: memory CD4+ T cells sorted from blood. Subset given: CD45RA-negative fraction. The receptors come from a man in his late teens or twenties in good health.

The chain employs TRBV6-5 and TRBJ2-4; TRBD2 matches at 8 bases. The CDR3 is 13 amino acids. V was clipped by 5 bases and J by 5 bases; unmatched bases: 2. Germline V gene data show CDR1 as MNHEY and CDR2 as SVGAGI. CDR3 DNA: TGTGCCAGCAGTAGCGGGAGAGAAAACATTCAGTACTTC. Protein sequence: CASSSGRENIQYF.

V and J are TRBV6-5 and TRBJ1-6; D uncertain. The CDR3 has 15 amino acids. In germline, CDR1 is MNHEY, CDR2 SVGAGI. Trimming pared 5 bases from V and 9 bases from J, leaving 17 bases between. CDR3 sequence reads: CASSLDSNSISPLHF. The DNA of the CDR3 is TGTGCCAGCAGTCTAGACTCCAACTCCATTTCACCCCTCCACTTT.

This rearrangement joins TRBV5-1 to TRBJ1-3; D is unclear. CDR1 and CDR2 from the germline V gene are SGHRS and YFSETQ. The CDR3 covers 16 residues. The germline V and J ends were trimmed by 1 base and 1 base, with 12 bases remaining between them. The CDR3 here is CASSLNSLGSGNTIYF. CDR3 sequence (DNA): TGCGCCAGCAGCTTGAACAGTCTCGGATCTGGAAACACCATATATTTT.

This clone appeared a single time. CDR3 DNA: TGTGCCTCCGTGGGGGGGTACGAGCAGTACTTC. As protein: CASVGGYEQYF. The rearrangement joins TRBV6-1 to TRBJ2-7; 7 bases agree with TRBD2. Per the germline V gene, CDR1 is MNHNS and CDR2 is SASEGT. The CDR3 extends over 11 amino acids. The trim removed 11 bases at V and 4 bases at J, leaving 5 bases unmatched.

The count of this clone is one. This chain uses TRBV7-2 with TRBJ2-5; possible D gene TRBD2, 6 bases. CDR3 length: 15 residues. V was shortened by 5 bases and J by 5 bases, with 18 bases between the two germline ends. CDR1 SGHTA and CDR2 FQGNSA come from the germline V gene. This CDR3 reads CASSGGFGWGETQYF. CDR3 nucleotide sequence: TGTGCCAGCAGCGGGGGGTTTGGGTGGGGTGAGACCCAGTACTTC.

This clone was seen a few times. The CDR3 spells CASSLTRKDEKLFF. The CDR3, as DNA: TGTGCCAGCAGTTTGACCCGAAAGGACGAAAAACTGTTTTTT. This rearrangement joins TRBV28 to TRBJ1-4; no definite D call. The germline gives CDR1 MDHEN, CDR2 SYDVKM. This CDR3 has 14 residues. Between the trimmed V and J ends, which lost 3 bases and 8 bases, there was a span of 13 bases.

The chain recombines TRBV5-6 with TRBJ2-5; D possibly corresponds to TRBD1 (5 bases). Germline V gene data show CDR1 as SGHDT and CDR2 as YYEEEE. The CDR3 is made up of 16 amino acids. V was cut by 2 bases and J by 2 bases, with 16 bases left in between. The CDR3 is CASSFNGANTQETQYF. DNA for the CDR3: TGTGCCAGCAGCTTTAATGGGGCAAACACGCAAGAGACCCAGTACTTC.

V is TRBV5-5 and J is TRBJ1-6; D might be TRBD1 (6 bases). The CDR3 runs to 14 residues. Germline CDR1 reads SGHKS; CDR2 reads YYEKEE (reference sequence). Between the trimmed V and J ends, which lost 0 bases and 7 bases, there was a span of 8 bases. CDR3 protein: CASSLEQGNSPLHF. The CDR3 nucleotides read TGTGCCAGCAGCTTGGAACAGGGCAATTCACCCCTCCACTTT.

The sample holds one count of this clone. This rearrangement joins TRBV5-1 to TRBJ1-6, with D tentatively TRBD1 (5 bases). Germline lookup yields CDR1 SGHRS and CDR2 YFSETQ. Trimming cost V 2 bases and J 6 bases, with 12 bases left between them. The CDR3 runs to 15 residues. The CDR3 region has the DNA TGCGCCAGCAGCTTCACCGGGACGGCTAATTCACCCCTCCACTTT. It is translated as CASSFTGTANSPLHF.

The chain uses TRBV7-9 and TRBJ2-7; TRBD2 matches at 9 bases. The germline CDR1 and CDR2 sequences are SEHNR and FQNEAQ (reference sequence). CDR3 length: 14 amino acids. The ends lost 0 bases at V and 7 bases at J; junction bases unmatched: 4. Written as DNA, the CDR3 is TGTGCCAGCAGCTTAGCTAGCGGGAGTGGGGAGCAGTACTTC. As protein: CASSLASGSGEQYF.

This clone was found a few times. This CDR3 is also generated by other DNA sequences in the sample. CDR3 DNA: TGTGCCAGTAGTAGTCAGGGGAATACCGGGGAGCTGTTTTTT. Translated: CASSSQGNTGELFF. V usage is TRBV19 and J usage is TRBJ2-2; tentative D call: TRBD1 (6 bases). This CDR3 comprises 14 residues. Germline V gene sequence: CDR1 LNHDA, CDR2 SQIVND (reference sequence). The V gene lost 4 bases and the J gene lost 5 bases, with 11 bases spanning the gap.

The V gene is TRBV7-2, the J gene TRBJ2-1; D may be TRBD1 or TRBD2 (5 bases each). Germline CDR1 SGHTA, CDR2 FQGNSA. This CDR3 contains 14 residues. V gave up 5 bases and J gave up 6 bases, with 14 bases separating them. The DNA of the CDR3 is TGTGCCAGCAGCCATCCGGGACCCTCCAATGAGCAGTTCTTC. As protein: CASSHPGPSNEQFF.

This clone was counted a few times. The chain is built from TRBV7-3 and TRBJ2-1; D unclear. Germline V gene data show CDR1 as SGHTA and CDR2 as FQGTGA. V gave up 2 bases and J gave up 5 bases, with 7 bases separating them. The CDR3 length is 13 residues. The DNA for the CDR3 is TGTGCCAGCAGCTTACGAGCTAACAATGAGCAGTTCTTC. The encoded protein is CASSLRANNEQFF.

This clone was counted between two and nine times. This chain uses TRBV19 with TRBJ1-1, with D possibly matching TRBD1 (5 bases). Germline V gene lookup returns CDR1 LNHDA and CDR2 SQIVND (reference sequence). This CDR3 region has 15 residues. Trimming took off 0 bases at V and 4 bases at J, with 12 bases between the two ends. Written as DNA, the CDR3 is TGTGCCAGTAGTATAGATCGTAGGGGAGGCACTGAAGCTTTCTTT. It codes for CASSIDRRGGTEAFF.

The gene calls are TRBV6-5 and TRBJ2-2; 8 bases agree with TRBD2. Germline CDR1 is MNHEY and CDR2 is SVGAGI. V lost 6 bases, J lost 0 bases, and 3 bases stayed unmatched. CDR3 length equals 15 residues. The CDR3 region has the DNA TGTGCCAGCAGAGGACTAGCATCGAACACCGGGGAGCTGTTTTTT. It translates to CASRGLASNTGELFF.

With respect to this clone: In the same sample, other DNA sequences code for this CDR3. The rearrangement links TRBV6-5 to TRBJ1-3; 11 bases match TRBD1. This CDR3 has 13 residues. CDR1 is MNHEY, CDR2 SVGAGI, per germline. Unmatched junction bases numbered 1, after V lost 5 bases and J lost 7 bases. Here the CDR3 reads CASSGTGGNTIYF. CDR3 in DNA: TGTGCCAGCAGTGGGACAGGGGGGAACACCATATATTTT.

The V gene is TRBV5-8, the J gene TRBJ2-5; no clear D gene. This CDR3 spans 15 amino acids. Germline-derived CDR1 and CDR2 are SGHTS and YDEGEE. V shed 1 base and J shed 2 bases, with 12 bases lying between them. This CDR3 reads CASSLYNLLQETQYF. The CDR3 nucleotides read TGTGCCAGCAGCTTGTATAACCTACTACAAGAGACCCAGTACTTC.

V is TRBV27 and J is TRBJ2-6, with 7 nucleotides matching TRBD1. The CDR3 extends over 21 amino acids. CDR1 MNHEY and CDR2 SMNVEV come from the germline V gene (reference sequence). With V trimmed by 0 bases and J by 0 bases, 14 bases remained unmatched. DNA of the CDR3: TGTGCCAGCAGTTTATCTTTTCGACAGGGCTTAATAGGCTCTGGGGCCAACGTCCTGACTTTC. This translates into CASSLSFRQGLIGSGANVLTF.